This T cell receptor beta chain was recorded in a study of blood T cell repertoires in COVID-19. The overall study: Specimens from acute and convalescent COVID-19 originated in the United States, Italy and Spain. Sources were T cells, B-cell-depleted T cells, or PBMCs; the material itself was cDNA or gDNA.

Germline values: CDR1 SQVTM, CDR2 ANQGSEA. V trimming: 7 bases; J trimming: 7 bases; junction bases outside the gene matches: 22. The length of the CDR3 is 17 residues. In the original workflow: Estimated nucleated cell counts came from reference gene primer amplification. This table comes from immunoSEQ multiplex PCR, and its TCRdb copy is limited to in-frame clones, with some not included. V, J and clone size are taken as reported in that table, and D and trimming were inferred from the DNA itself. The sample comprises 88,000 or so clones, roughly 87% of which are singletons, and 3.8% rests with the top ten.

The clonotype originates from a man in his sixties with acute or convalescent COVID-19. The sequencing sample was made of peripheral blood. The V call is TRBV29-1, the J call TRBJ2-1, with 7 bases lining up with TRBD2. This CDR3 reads CSASIKFWTRLWNEQFF. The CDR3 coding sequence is TGCAGCGCCTCTATTAAGTTCTGGACTAGGCTTTGGAATGAGCAGTTCTTC.